This T cell receptor (beta chain) was captured by sequencing in a study of blood T cell repertoires in COVID-19 (dated by TCRdb to 2018 to 2021). Concerning the study at large: Collaborator samples came from the United States, Italy and Spain and covered acute and convalescent phases of COVID-19. Where available, HLA class I and class II types were obtained from metadata supplied by the sample provider rather than from assay-based typing. Nearly every sample came with metadata listing a de-identified subject ID, COVID-19 status, age in years and sex. A freely available public database, intended as a resource for researchers studying the immune response to SARS-CoV-2, is where the repertoires were released. Samples were obtained from the ongoing ImmuneRACE study (first 160 participants) and from approximately 1,200 subjects provided by 6 global collaborators. Subjects who had been exposed to COVID-19, were actively infected with it, or had recovered from it provided the deeply sampled blood TCRbeta repertoires that made up the dataset. The material from the prospective study consisted of cDNA or gDNA derived from T cells, B-cell-depleted T cells, or PBMCs. Study-wide findings and limitations: Clinical and demographic metadata were provided uncurated, with the amount varying by source and participant.

The immunoSEQ Assay, a bias-controlled multiplex PCR, was used to amplify TCRbeta CDR3 regions from genomic DNA. From the authors' description of their analysis: The number of nucleated cells in each sample was estimated by amplification of reference gene primers within the assay. To quantify the absolute abundance of each unique TCRbeta CDR3 rearrangement, sequence reads were collapsed and filtered. For each sample, productive Simpson clonality was calculated as the square root of Simpson's diversity index over productive rearrangements. TCRdb re-hosts the immuneACCESS table, in-frame sequences only. Its copies lack some clones; in the studies checked, an unresolved V gene accounts for under half of them, and the cause for the rest is not known. D and trimming come from the DNA, and the V and J calls and clone size come from that table. Here the sample has under 250,000 clones; about 80% occur a single time. Approximately 4.8% of the sample is taken by the ten largest.

Collaborating institutions collected whole blood in K2EDTA tubes following their own protocols. For TCRbeta analysis, collaborators shipped samples in one of three forms: frozen whole blood, isolated PBMCs, or DNA extracted from either of those sample types. Clipping removes 3 bases from V and 5 bases from J, with 3 as the unmatched junction base count. The CDR3 runs 14 amino acids, cysteine and phenylalanine included. The sequence is cut down to CDR3 DNA, 42 bases in frame from base 1. CDR1 and CDR2 are read off the germline V gene as SNHLY and FYNNEI. Concerning this clone: Its antigen is unknown. Base qualities were left out, and no much larger clone turns up one base away.

The chain is assembled from TRBV2 and TRBJ1-4; 7 middle bases align to TRBD1. What was sequenced was peripheral blood. The clonotype was recovered from a man aged 50-60 years with active or convalescent COVID-19. CDR3 sequence: CASSDQGGNEKLFF. The DNA reads TGTGCCAGCAGTGATCAGGGGGGAAATGAAAAACTGTTTTTT.